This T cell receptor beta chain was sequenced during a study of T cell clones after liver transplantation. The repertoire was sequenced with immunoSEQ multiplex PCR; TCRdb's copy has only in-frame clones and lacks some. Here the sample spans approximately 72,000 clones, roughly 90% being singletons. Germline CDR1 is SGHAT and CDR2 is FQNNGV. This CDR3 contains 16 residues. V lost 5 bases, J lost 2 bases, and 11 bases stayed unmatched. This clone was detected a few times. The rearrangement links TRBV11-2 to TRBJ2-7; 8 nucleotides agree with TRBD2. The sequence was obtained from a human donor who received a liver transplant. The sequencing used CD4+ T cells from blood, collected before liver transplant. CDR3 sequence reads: CASSPIRREGPYEQYF. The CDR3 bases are TGTGCCAGCAGCCCAATCCGTCGGGAGGGTCCCTACGAGCAGTACTTC.